This TCR beta chain was documented in a study of blood T cell repertoires in COVID-19. The CDR3 has 15 residues. Per germline, CDR1 SGHRS and CDR2 YFSETQ. Trimming removed 0 bases from V and 5 bases from J, with 14 bases in between. Repertoires were generated with immunoSEQ multiplex PCR, while TCRdb's copy carries only in-frame clones and drops some. The sample yields around 380,000 clones, more than 75% seen once. The clonotype was recovered from a man younger than 40 who had recovered from COVID-19. Sequences were obtained from PBMCs or T cells enriched from blood (not recorded which). The rearrangement links TRBV5-1 to TRBJ2-5; tentatively, D is TRBD2 (6 bases). Here the CDR3 DNA reads TGCGCCAGCAGCTTGGACGGGACTCTGAGGGAGACCCAGTACTTC. Amino acid sequence: CASSLDGTLRETQYF. Looking up the rest from reference TRBV5-1 and TRBJ2-5 gives the full variable domain: KAGVTQTPRYLIKTRGQQVTLSCSPISGHRSVSWYQQTPGQGLQFLFEYFSETQRNKGNFPGRFSGRQFSNSRSEMNVSTLELGDSALYLCASSLDGTLRETQYFGPGTRLLVL.